This T cell receptor beta chain stems from a study of T cell responses to AZD1222 COVID-19 vaccine. Study-wide results and limits: Among AZD1222 vaccinees, only six or seven were seropositive at baseline. Donor demographics were predominantly white British with a female majority; clonal diversity may be underestimated. Researchers report vaccine-associated CD4 TCRs spanning spike, with dominance at 160-218 and 743-854.

The protocol was immunoSEQ multiplex PCR, while the TCRdb copy is restricted to in-frame clones and leaves out a portion. The sample carries fewer than 110,000 clones, 80% to 90% recorded once. The CDR3 spans 14 residues. The germline V and J ends were trimmed by 5 bases and 4 bases, with 12 bases remaining between them. Germline CDR1 MNHNY, CDR2 SVGAGI (reference sequence). Turning to this clone: The antigen remains unidentified.

Second-dose timings of about 4 or about 12 weeks were pooled. Sample: peripheral blood, taken 28 days after the second AZD1222 dose. The V call is TRBV6-6, the J call TRBJ1-5; possible D gene TRBD1, 6 bases. This TCR was sampled from an adult who received the AZD1222 COVID-19 vaccine. The CDR3 region is CASSPDRLNQPQHF. CDR3 bases: TGTGCCAGCAGTCCTGACAGGCTAAATCAGCCCCAGCATTTT.